This T cell receptor beta chain was captured by sequencing in a study of tumor and adjacent non-tumor tissue in lung cancer. Study-level information: Samples averaged about 3.8 million productive TCRbeta reads each.

Germline V gene data show CDR1 as DFQATT and CDR2 as SNEGSKA (reference sequence). This CDR3 contains 11 residues. RNA was extracted from bulk tissue without any cell sorting. The study, taken as a whole, reports: Top 100 clones took a larger repertoire share in normal lung.

In regard to this clonotype: Its antigen is still unknown. A read error may produce the germline difference seen at one junction end.

A modified ARM-PCR protocol with three rounds of nested PCR amplified TCRbeta. Each CDR3 protein is one row after TCRdb ran MiXCR on the multiplex PCR reads. Altogether more than 85,000 distinct CDR3 sequences are present, about 75% being singletons, with the ten largest covering about 40%. The sequence derives from a woman in her fifties or sixties with non-small cell lung cancer. Material: lung tumor tissue. The chain links TRBV20-1 to TRBJ2-1; maybe TRBD1 (6 bases). The CDR3 loop is CSAGAHNEQLF. CDR3 bases: TGCAGTGCGGGGGCCCACAATGAGCAGTTATTC.